This entry is about one T cell receptor beta chain. The source of the sample is a study of blood T cell repertoires in COVID-19. Data came from immunoSEQ multiplex PCR; TCRdb stores just in-frame clones and leaves some out. The sample lists some 31,000 clones, under 85% occurring once. The CDR3 consists of 15 residues. Looked up from germline, CDR1 is WSHSY and CDR2 is SAAADI. The V and J ends lost 2 bases and 7 bases, in that order; junction bases with no gene match: 7. This chain connects TRBV10-2 to TRBJ1-5, with 8 bases matching TRBD1. The material sequenced was peripheral blood. The origin of this receptor is a woman in her 70s with active or convalescent COVID-19. This CDR3 is CASSETGGYEQPQHF. Written as DNA, the CDR3 is TGCGCCAGCAGTGAGACAGGGGGGTACGAACAGCCCCAGCATTTT.